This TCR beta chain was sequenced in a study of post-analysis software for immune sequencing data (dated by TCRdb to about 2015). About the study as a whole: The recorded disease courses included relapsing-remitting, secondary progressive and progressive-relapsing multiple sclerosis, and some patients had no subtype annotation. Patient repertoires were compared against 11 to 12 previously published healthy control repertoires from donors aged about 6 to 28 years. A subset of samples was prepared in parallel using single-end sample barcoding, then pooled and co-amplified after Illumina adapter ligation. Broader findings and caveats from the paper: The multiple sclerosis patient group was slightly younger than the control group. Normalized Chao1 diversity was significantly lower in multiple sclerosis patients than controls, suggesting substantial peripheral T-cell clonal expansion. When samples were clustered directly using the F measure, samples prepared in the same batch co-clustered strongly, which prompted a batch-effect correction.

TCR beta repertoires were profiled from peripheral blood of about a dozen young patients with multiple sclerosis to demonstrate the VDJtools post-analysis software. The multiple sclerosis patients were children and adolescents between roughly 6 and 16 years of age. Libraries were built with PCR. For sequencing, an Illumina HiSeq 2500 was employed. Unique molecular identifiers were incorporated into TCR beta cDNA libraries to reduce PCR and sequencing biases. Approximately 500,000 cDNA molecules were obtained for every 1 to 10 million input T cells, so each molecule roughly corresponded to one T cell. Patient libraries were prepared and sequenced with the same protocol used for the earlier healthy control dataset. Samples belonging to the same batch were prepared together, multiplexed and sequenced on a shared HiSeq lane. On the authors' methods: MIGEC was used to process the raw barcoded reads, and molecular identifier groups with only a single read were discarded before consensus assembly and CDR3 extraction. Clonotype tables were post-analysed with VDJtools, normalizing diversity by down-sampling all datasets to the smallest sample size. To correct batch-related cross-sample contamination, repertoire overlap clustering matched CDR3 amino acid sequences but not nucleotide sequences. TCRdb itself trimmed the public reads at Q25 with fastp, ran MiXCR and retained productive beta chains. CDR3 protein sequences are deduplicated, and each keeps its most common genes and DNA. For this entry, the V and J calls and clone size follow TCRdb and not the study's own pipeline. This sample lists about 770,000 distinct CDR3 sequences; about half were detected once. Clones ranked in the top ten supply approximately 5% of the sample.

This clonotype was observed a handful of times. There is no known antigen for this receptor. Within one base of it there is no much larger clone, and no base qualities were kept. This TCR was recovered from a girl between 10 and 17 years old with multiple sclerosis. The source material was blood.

CDR3 reads: CASKLTTGTSGSETQYF. The bases read TGTGCCAGCAAGCTAACTACCGGGACTAGCGGGAGTGAGACCCAGTACTTC. Recombination connected TRBV7-9 to TRBJ2-5, with TRBD2 matching 14 junction bases. At the junction V is shortened by 7 bases and J by 5 bases; bases outside the gene matches: 12. CDR1 and CDR2 are drawn from the germline V gene (reference sequence): SEHNR, FQNEAQ. Spanning cysteine to phenylalanine, the CDR3 consists of 17 amino acids. The retained sequence is limited to the CDR3, 51 bases, with the frame set at the first base.